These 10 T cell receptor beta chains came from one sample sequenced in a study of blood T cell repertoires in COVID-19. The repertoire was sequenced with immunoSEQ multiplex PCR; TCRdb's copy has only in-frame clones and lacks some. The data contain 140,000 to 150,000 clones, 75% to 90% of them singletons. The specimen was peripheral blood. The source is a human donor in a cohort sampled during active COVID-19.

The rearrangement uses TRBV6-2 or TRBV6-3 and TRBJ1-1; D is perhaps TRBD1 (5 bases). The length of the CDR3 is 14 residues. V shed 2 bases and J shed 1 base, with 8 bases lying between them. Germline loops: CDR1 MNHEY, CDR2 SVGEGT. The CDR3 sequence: CASSYGGGNTEAFF. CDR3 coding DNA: TGTGCCAGCAGTTACGGGGGAGGGAACACTGAAGCTTTCTTT.

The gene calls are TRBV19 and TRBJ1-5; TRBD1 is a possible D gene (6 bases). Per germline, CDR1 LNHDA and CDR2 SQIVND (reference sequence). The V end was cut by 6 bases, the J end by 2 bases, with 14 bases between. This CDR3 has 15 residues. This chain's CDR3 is CASSPLDSRNQPQHF. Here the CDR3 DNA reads TGTGCCAGTAGCCCACTGGACAGCCGCAATCAGCCCCAGCATTTT.

The CDR3, as DNA: TGTGCCAGCAGCCAGGAGGGACTAGCGGGATCGGGCACCGGGGAGCTGTTTTTT. Encoded protein: CASSQEGLAGSGTGELFF. The chain combines TRBV4-2 with TRBJ2-2, with TRBD2 matching over 13 bases. The germline V gene has CDR1 LGHNA and CDR2 YNFKEQ. Germline trimming cut 3 bases from V and 4 bases from J; bases unmatched to any gene: 8. The CDR3 covers 18 residues.

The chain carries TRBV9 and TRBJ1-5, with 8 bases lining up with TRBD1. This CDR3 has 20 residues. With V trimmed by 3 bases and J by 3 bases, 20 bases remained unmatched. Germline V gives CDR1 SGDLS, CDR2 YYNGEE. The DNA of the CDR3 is TGTGCCAGCAGCGCCCCAGTCCCCGCGGACAGGGAAGCGATCAATCAGCCCCAGCATTTT. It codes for CASSAPVPADREAINQPQHF.

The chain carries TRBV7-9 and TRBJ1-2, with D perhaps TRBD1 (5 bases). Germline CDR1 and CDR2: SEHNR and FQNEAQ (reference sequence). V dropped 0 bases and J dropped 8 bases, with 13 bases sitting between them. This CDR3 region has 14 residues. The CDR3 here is CASSLALQGQGYTF. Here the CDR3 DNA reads TGTGCCAGCAGCTTAGCTCTGCAGGGCCAAGGCTACACCTTC.

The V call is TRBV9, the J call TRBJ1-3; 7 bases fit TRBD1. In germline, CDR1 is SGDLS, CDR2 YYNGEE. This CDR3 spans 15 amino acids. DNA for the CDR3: TGTGAATTCTCTCGGGGGACAGTCTCTGGAAACACCATATATTTT. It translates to CEFSRGTVSGNTIYF.

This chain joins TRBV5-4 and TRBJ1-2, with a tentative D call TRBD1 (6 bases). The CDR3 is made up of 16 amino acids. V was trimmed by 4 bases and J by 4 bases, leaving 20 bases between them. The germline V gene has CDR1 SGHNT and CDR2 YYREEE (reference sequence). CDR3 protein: CASSSPYDKGVYGYTF. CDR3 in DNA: TGTGCCAGCAGCAGCCCGTATGACAAGGGGGTCTATGGCTACACCTTC. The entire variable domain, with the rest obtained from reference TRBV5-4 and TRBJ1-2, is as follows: ETGVTQSPTHLIKTRGQQVTLRCSSQSGHNTVSWYQQALGQGPQFIFQYYREEENGRGNFPPRFSGLQFPNYSSELNVNALELDDSALYLCASSSPYDKGVYGYTFGSGTRLTVV.

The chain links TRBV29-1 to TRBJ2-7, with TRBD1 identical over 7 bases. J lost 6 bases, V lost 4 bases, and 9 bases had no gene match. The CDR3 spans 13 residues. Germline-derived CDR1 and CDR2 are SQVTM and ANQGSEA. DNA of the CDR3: TGCAGCGTTGCTGAAACCACAGGGGCCGAGCAGTACTTC. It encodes CSVAETTGAEQYF.

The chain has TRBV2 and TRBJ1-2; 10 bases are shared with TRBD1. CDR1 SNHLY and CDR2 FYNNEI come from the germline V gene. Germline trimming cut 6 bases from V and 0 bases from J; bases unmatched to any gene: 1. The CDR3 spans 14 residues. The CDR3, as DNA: TGTGCCAGCAGAGGGACAGGGGCTAACTATGGCTACACCTTC. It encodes CASRGTGANYGYTF.

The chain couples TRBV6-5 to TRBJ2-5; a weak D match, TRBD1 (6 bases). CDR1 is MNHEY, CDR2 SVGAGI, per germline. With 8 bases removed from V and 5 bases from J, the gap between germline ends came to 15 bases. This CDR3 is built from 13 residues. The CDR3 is CASGNRDGETQYF. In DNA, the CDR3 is TGTGCCAGCGGGAACAGGGATGGCGAGACCCAGTACTTC.